This T cell receptor beta chain was profiled in a study of Graves' ophthalmopathy and Graves' hyperthyroidism. This clonotype has at least ten counts. Its specificity is unknown. Germline CDR1 and CDR2: SGHVS and FNYEAQ. V shed 5 bases and J 0 bases; nucleotides not matched to a gene: 6. This CDR3 region has 15 residues. The study recruited hyperthyroidism patients aged 18 to 65 who were newly diagnosed, under 2 months' duration. Clinical symptoms, serum thyroxine, TRAb, thyroid ultrasound and orbital computed tomography formed the basis of diagnosis. General study points: Most thyroid clonotypes expanded beyond 0.001 frequency were also found in blood.

RNA transcripts provided the template for amplifying TCR beta CDR3 regions. The authors performed first-round RT-PCR with HTBI primers and then a second-round multiplex PCR. TCRdb analysed the multiplex PCR reads with MiXCR anew, one entry per CDR3 protein. The repertoire holds around 590,000 distinct CDR3 sequences, with 35% to 40% as singletons. This chain joins TRBV7-6 and TRBJ1-2; TRBD1 aligns across 7 bases. This sequence originates from an adult man with Graves' hyperthyroidism. Material: peripheral blood or thyroid tissue (not recorded which). CDR3 coding DNA: TGTGCCAGCAGCGGACTACAGGGGACTAACTATGGCTACACCTTC. It specifies CASSGLQGTNYGYTF.